A single sample gave rise to the 17 T cell receptor beta chains below, sequenced in a study of spatial heterogeneity in lung cancer. Stated time point: sample taken at primary tumor resection. In each case, whole RNA from tumor, nontumor lung or frozen PBMC was sequenced unsorted. Each CDR3 protein gets one entry after TCRdb re-called the 5' RACE reads with MiXCR. The table records 11,000 or so distinct CDR3 sequences, around 3.9% of them present only once. The specimen was normal lung tissue next to the tumor, collected at surgery. The source of these receptors is a male donor with early-stage non-small cell lung cancer.

The sample holds many counts of this clonotype. For a library built for alpha chains, this beta chain is a stray read; little rests on its size. The chain recombines TRBV6-5 with TRBJ1-1, with no clear D. Germline lookup yields CDR1 MNHEY and CDR2 SVGAGI. Trimming removed 0 bases from V and 0 bases from J, with 8 bases in between. The length of the CDR3 is 15 residues. The CDR3 protein is CASSYSTLMNTEAFF. Written as DNA, the CDR3 is TGTGCCAGCAGTTACTCGACTCTGATGAACACTGAAGCTTTCTTT.

This clonotype was found many times. This beta chain represents an off-target read in a library built for alpha chains; its size is of limited meaning. The chain recombines TRBV12-3 or TRBV12-4 with TRBJ1-6; D call uncertain. This CDR3 contains 13 residues. V was pared by 2 bases and J by 10 bases, with 9 bases between. CDR3 sequence (DNA): TGTGCCAGCAGTTTATTTGGGGAGTCACCCCTCCACTTT. Its translation: CASSLFGESPLHF.

This clonotype was picked up a small number of times. Being off target in a library aimed at alpha chains, this beta chain has a size of little meaning. The J gene is TRBJ2-6, the V gene TRBV7-8; 8 bases align to TRBD1. Germline lookup yields CDR1 SGHVS and CDR2 FQNEAQ. V lost 4 bases and J lost 0; bases outside the gene matches: 5. The CDR3 sequence is 17 residues long. The CDR3 DNA reads as TGTGCCAGCAGCTCGGGACAGGTTCCCTCTGGGGCCAACGTCCTGACTTTC. It yields the protein CASSSGQVPSGANVLTF.

This clonotype is labeled medium-sized. The library was built for alpha chains, so this beta chain is an off-target read and its size means little. V usage is TRBV6-1 and J usage is TRBJ1-2; D is ambiguous. The CDR3 covers 14 residues. V lost 3 bases to trimming and J lost 1 base, with 9 bases between them. Germline V gives CDR1 MNHNS, CDR2 SASEGT. In DNA form, the CDR3 reads TGTGCCAGCAGTGACGGGCAGCTTAACTATGGCTACACCTTC. Protein: CASSDGQLNYGYTF.

This clonotype was seen many times. This beta chain appears as a stray read in a library generated for alpha chains; its size is not informative. The V and J genes are TRBV7-9 and TRBJ2-7, with D possibly TRBD1 on 6 matching bases. The CDR3 extends over 13 amino acids. Germline V CDR1 and CDR2: SEHNR, FQNEAQ (reference sequence). V was trimmed by 8 bases and J by 7 bases, leaving 18 bases between them. For the CDR3, the DNA is TGTGCCAGCTCCCGGGACACTCTGAGGGAGCAGTACTTC. Its translation: CASSRDTLREQYF.

This clonotype was observed at least ten times. Since it is a stray read in a library aimed at alpha chains, this beta chain has a size that is not meaningful. The rearrangement links TRBV5-1 to TRBJ2-1, with TRBD1 as a possible D gene (6 bases). The germline V gene encodes CDR1 SGHRS and CDR2 YFSETQ. The CDR3 spans 13 residues. V lost 7 bases, J lost 8 bases, and 16 bases lay in between. CDR3 sequence reads: CASSGDPGDEQFF. CDR3 DNA: TGCGCCAGCTCGGGCGATCCAGGGGATGAGCAGTTCTTC.

This clonotype is medium-sized (0.01 to 0.1%). This beta chain appears as a stray read in a library generated for alpha chains; its size is not informative. This sequence joins TRBV12-3 or TRBV12-4 and TRBJ2-2; D not certain. This CDR3 has 16 amino acids. V was clipped by 3 bases and J by 5 bases, with 16 bases between them. The CDR3 DNA reads TGTGCCAGCAGTTTGCTCGGCGAGGTCAGGACCGGGGAGCTGTTTTTT. Translation gives CASSLLGEVRTGELFF.

This clonotype has ten or more counts. As an off-target read in a library built for alpha chains, this beta chain has a frequency of little significance. This sequence joins TRBV19 and TRBJ1-1; TRBD1 aligns across 7 bases. Germline V gene lookup returns CDR1 LNHDA and CDR2 SQIVND (reference sequence). After removal of 7 bases from V and 2 bases from J, the junction contained 7 bases not matched to a gene. CDR3 size: 14 residues. The CDR3 here is CASTLGQSNTEAFF. The CDR3 DNA sequence: TGTGCCAGTACTCTGGGACAGTCCAACACTGAAGCTTTCTTT.

By share of the sample, this clonotype is medium-sized (0.01 to 0.1%). As an off-target read in a library built for alpha chains, this beta chain has a frequency of little significance. V usage is TRBV11-2 and J usage is TRBJ2-1, with TRBD1 as a possible D gene (5 bases). From germline, CDR1 is SGHAT and CDR2 FQNNGV. The CDR3 has 15 amino acids. Trimming pared 0 bases from V and 2 bases from J, leaving 8 bases between. For the CDR3, the DNA is TGTGCCAGCAGCTTAGAGAGACAGACCTACAATGAGCAGTTCTTC. Protein product: CASSLERQTYNEQFF.

This clonotype is categorized as medium-sized. Within a library made for alpha chains, this beta chain is off target, and its count is uninformative. The rearrangement uses TRBV27 and TRBJ1-1, with D possibly being TRBD1 (6 bases). V was trimmed by 3 bases and J by 5 bases, leaving 13 bases between them. In germline, CDR1 is MNHEY, CDR2 SMNVEV (reference sequence). This CDR3 has 14 amino acids. The CDR3 nucleotides read TGTGCCAGCAGTTTGTCCGGGACAATGACTGAAGCTTTCTTT. Its protein is CASSLSGTMTEAFF.

This clonotype was recorded at least ten times. Since it is a stray read in a library aimed at alpha chains, this beta chain has a size that is not meaningful. The gene calls are TRBV29-1 and TRBJ2-3, with D tentatively TRBD1 or TRBD2 (5 bases each). The CDR3 extends over 12 amino acids. V lost 2 bases, J lost 4 bases, and 7 bases lay in between. Germline V gives CDR1 SQVTM, CDR2 ANQGSEA. The CDR3 nucleotides are TGCAGCGTTGAAAGAGGGGCAGATACGCAGTATTTT. It encodes CSVERGADTQYF.

To note about this clonotype: This beta chain was picked up by a library intended for alpha chains and is off target, so its count carries little meaning. The chain is built from TRBV27 and TRBJ1-6, with D hard to call. Germline V gene data show CDR1 as MNHEY and CDR2 as SMNVEV (reference sequence). The CDR3 extends over 15 amino acids. V lost 5 bases and J 7 bases, leaving 15 bases between the germline ends. The CDR3 coding sequence is TGTGCCAGCAGTCTATGGGCAGCGCCAAATTCACCCCTCCACTTT. Residues: CASSLWAAPNSPLHF.

In this sample, this clonotype is medium-sized. This beta chain is an unintended read in a library built for alpha chains; its size means little. The chain links TRBV4-3 to TRBJ2-3; D is possibly TRBD2 (5 bases). Per the germline V gene, CDR1 is LGHNA and CDR2 is YSLEER. The CDR3 runs 14 residues. V gave up 0 bases and J gave up 4 bases, with 8 bases separating them. The CDR3 loop is CASSQDGGPDTQYF. CDR3 in DNA: TGCGCCAGCAGCCAAGATGGAGGTCCAGATACGCAGTATTTT.

Relative to its sample, this clonotype is medium-sized. With the library built for alpha chains, this beta chain is off target and its frequency is not meaningful. This rearrangement joins TRBV2 to TRBJ1-1, with a weak D call TRBD1 (6 bases). The V gene's germline CDR1 is SNHLY and CDR2 FYNNEI. The CDR3 runs to 14 residues. V was shortened by 6 bases and J by 2 bases, with 13 bases between the two germline ends. The CDR3 reads CASRPYGGNTEAFF. CDR3 coding DNA: TGTGCCAGCAGGCCATATGGGGGCAACACTGAAGCTTTCTTT.

There are many counts of this clonotype. This beta chain is a stray sequence in a library constructed for alpha chains; its clone size is not meaningful. V gene TRBV29-1 combines with J gene TRBJ1-1, with a possible D match to TRBD1 (5 bases). This CDR3 is 13 amino acids long. Trimming pared 6 bases from V and 0 bases from J, leaving 11 bases between. Per germline, CDR1 SQVTM and CDR2 ANQGSEA. The DNA for the CDR3 is TGCAGCGTCCTCGGGGGATTGAACACTGAAGCTTTCTTT. Amino acids: CSVLGGLNTEAFF.

This clonotype was picked up a small number of times. This beta chain turned up in a library designed for alpha chains; as an off-target read, its abundance says little. This sequence joins TRBV30 and TRBJ2-5; D not certain. Trimming removed 0 bases at V and 5 bases at J, with 10 bases between. The CDR3 loop spans 13 amino acids. The germline gives CDR1 GTSNPN, CDR2 SVGIG (reference sequence). This chain's CDR3 is CAWSVSPGETQYF. The CDR3 bases are TGTGCCTGGAGTGTGAGTCCCGGGGAGACCCAGTACTTC.

This clonotype counts as medium-sized. This beta chain slipped into a library made for alpha chains as a stray read, so its size is not meaningful. The rearrangement links TRBV29-1 to TRBJ1-5, with 7 nucleotides matching TRBD1. In germline, CDR1 is SQVTM, CDR2 ANQGSEA. J was trimmed by 1 base and V by 5 bases; bases with no gene match: 5. The CDR3 contains 14 residues. In nucleotides, the CDR3 is TGCAGCGTTCCAGGGACAGAGAGCAATCAGCCCCAGCATTTT. Protein: CSVPGTESNQPQHF. Full variable domain (rest looked up from reference TRBV29-1 and TRBJ1-5): SAVISQKPSRDICQRGTSLTIQCQVDSQVTMMFWYRQQPGQSLTLIATANQGSEATYESGFVIDKFPISRPNLTFSTLTVSNMSPEDSSIYLCSVPGTESNQPQHFGDGTRLSIL.